The T cell receptor beta chain described here comes from a study of T cell clonality in common variable immunodeficiency. A note on this clone: Its antigen is currently unknown. The read stops 3 residues short of the end of the CDR3; the missing end is completed from the germline J gene.

Findings and limits, study-wide: Reportedly, TCR beta sequences from common variable immunodeficiency showed fewer deletions and N-nucleotide insertions.

The CDR3 runs 14 residues. V gave up 5 bases and J gave up 6 bases; unmatched junction bases: 4. Germline-derived CDR1 and CDR2 are SEHNR and FQNEAQ (reference sequence). Sequencing used immunoSEQ multiplex PCR; TCRdb keeps in-frame clones, though not all of them. The repertoire has about 20,000 clones, none seen only once; the ten largest take around 13%. The V and J genes are TRBV7-9 and TRBJ1-6, with TRBD1 matching 7 bases. Source material: peripheral blood mononuclear cells. This TCR was sampled from a human donor with common variable immunodeficiency. CDR3 residues: CASSPQGVNSPLHF. CDR3 DNA, as far as it was read: TGTGCCAGCAGCCCCCAGGGGGTTAATTCACCC. Filled out from reference TRBV7-9 and TRBJ1-6, the complete variable domain reads DTGVSQNPRHKITKRGQNVTFRCDPISEHNRLYWYRQTLGQGPEFLTYFQNEAQLEKSRLLSDRFSAERPKGSFSTLEIQRTEQGDSAMYLCASSPQGVNSPLHFGNGTRLTVT.